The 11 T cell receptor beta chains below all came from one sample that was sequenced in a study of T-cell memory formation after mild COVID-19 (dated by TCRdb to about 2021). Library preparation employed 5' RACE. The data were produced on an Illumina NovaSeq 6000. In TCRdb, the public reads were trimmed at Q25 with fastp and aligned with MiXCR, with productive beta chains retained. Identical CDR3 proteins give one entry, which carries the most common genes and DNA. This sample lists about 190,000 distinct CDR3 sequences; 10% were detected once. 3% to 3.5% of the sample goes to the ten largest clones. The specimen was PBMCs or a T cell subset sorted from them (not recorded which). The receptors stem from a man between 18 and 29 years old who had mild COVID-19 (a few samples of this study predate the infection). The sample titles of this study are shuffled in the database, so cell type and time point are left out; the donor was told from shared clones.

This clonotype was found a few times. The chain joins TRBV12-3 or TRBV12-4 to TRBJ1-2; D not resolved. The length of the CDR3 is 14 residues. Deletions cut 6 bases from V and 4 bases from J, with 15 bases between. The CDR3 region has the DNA TGTGCCAGCAGCCCCCTCACCGACGCCTATGGCTACACCTTC. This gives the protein CASSPLTDAYGYTF.

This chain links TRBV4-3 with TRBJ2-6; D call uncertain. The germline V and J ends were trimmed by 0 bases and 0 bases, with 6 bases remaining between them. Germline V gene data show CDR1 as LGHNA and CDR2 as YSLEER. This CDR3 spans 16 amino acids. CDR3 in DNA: TGCGCCAGCAGCCAAGATCCCGACTCTGGGGCCAACGTCCTGACTTTC. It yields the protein CASSQDPDSGANVLTF.

In nucleotides, the CDR3 is TGTGCCAGCAGCCGGAGCGAGGGGCTGGGTACGCAGTATTTT. It encodes CASSRSEGLGTQYF. The genes are TRBV3-1 and TRBJ2-3, with D perhaps given as TRBD1 or TRBD2 (5 bases each). Germline V gene lookup returns CDR1 LGHDT and CDR2 YNNKEL (reference sequence). The CDR3 has 14 residues. The germline V and J ends were trimmed by 4 bases and 8 bases, with 16 bases remaining between them.

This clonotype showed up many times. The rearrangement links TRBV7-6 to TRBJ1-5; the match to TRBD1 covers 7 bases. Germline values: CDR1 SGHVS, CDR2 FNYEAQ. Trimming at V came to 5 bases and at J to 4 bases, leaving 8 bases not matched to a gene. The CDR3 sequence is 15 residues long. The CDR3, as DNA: TGTGCCAGCAGCCGCTCGACAGGGTTGAATCAGCCCCAGCATTTT. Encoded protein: CASSRSTGLNQPQHF.

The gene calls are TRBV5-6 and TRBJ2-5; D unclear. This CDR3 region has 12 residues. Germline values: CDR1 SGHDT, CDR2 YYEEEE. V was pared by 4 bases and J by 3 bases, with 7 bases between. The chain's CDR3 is CASSGVEETQYF. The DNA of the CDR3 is TGTGCCAGCAGCGGAGTGGAAGAGACCCAGTACTTC.

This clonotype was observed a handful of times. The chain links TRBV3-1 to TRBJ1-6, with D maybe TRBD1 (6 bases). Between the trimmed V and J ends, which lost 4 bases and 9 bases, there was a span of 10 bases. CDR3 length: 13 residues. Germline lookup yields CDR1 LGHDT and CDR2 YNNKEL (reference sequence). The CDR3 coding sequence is TGTGCCAGCAGCCCGTCCAGGGGTTCACCCCTCCACTTT. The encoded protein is CASSPSRGSPLHF. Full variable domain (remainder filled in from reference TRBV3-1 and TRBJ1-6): DTAVSQTPKYLVTQMGNDKSIKCEQNLGHDTMYWYKQDSKKFLKIMFSYNNKELIINETVPNRFSPKSPDKAHLNLHINSLELGDSAVYFCASSPSRGSPLHFGNGTRLTVT.

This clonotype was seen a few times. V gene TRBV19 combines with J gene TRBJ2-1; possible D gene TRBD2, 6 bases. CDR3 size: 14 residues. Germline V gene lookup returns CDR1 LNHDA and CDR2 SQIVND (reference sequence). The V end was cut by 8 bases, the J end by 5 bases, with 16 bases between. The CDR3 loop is CASRIRGLNNEQFF. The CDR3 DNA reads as TGTGCCAGTCGGATCCGGGGACTGAACAATGAGCAGTTCTTC. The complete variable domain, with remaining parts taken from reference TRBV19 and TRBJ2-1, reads DGGITQSPKYLFRKEGQNVTLSCEQNLNHDAMYWYRQDPGQGLRLIYYSQIVNDFQKGDIAEGYSVSREKKESFPLTVTSAQKNPTAFYLCASRIRGLNNEQFFGPGTRLTVL.

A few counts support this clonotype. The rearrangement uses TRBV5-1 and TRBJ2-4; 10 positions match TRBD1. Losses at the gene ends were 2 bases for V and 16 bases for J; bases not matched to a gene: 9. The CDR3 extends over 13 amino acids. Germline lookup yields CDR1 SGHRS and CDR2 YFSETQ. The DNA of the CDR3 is TGCGCCAGCAGCTTCGGGACAGGGGAAATTCGTTACTTC. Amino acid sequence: CASSFGTGEIRYF. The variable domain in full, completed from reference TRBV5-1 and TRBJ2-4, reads KAGVTQTPRYLIKTRGQQVTLSCSPISGHRSVSWYQQTPGQGLQFLFEYFSETQRNKGNFPGRFSGRQFSNSRSEMNVSTLELGDSALYLCASSFGTGEIRYFGAGTRLSVL.

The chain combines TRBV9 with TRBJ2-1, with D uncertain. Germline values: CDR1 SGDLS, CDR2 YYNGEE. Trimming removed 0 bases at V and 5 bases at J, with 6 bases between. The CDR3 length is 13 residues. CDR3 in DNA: TGTGCCAGCAGCGTAGAGGCGGACAATGAGCAGTTCTTC. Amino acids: CASSVEADNEQFF.

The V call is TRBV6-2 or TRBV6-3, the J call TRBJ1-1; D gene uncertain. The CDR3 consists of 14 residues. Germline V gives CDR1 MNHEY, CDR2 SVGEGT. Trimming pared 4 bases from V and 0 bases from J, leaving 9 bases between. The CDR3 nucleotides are TGTGCCAGCAGTTTGGACGGAATGAACACTGAAGCTTTCTTT. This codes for CASSLDGMNTEAFF.

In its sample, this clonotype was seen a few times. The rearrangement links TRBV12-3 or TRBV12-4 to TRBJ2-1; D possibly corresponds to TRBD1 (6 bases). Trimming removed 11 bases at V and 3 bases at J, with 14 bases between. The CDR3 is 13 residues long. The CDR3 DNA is TGTGCCGCGACGAGGGGGATCTACAATGAGCAGTTCTTC. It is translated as CAATRGIYNEQFF.